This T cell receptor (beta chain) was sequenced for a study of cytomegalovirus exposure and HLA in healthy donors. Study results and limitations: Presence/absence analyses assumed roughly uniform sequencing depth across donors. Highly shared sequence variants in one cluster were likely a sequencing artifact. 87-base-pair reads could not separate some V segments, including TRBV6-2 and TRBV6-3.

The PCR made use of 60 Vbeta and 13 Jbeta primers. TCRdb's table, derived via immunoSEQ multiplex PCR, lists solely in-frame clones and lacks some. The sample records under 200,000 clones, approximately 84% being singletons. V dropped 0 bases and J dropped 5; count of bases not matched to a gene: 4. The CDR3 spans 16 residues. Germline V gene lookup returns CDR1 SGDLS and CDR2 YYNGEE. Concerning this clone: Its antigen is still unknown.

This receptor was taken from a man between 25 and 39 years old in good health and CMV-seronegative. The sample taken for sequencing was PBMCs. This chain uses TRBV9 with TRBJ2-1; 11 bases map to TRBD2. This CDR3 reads CASSVALTSGDNEQFF. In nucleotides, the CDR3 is TGTGCCAGCAGCGTAGCTTTGACTAGCGGGGACAATGAGCAGTTCTTC.